The rows below give T cell receptor beta chains drawn from one sample of a study of blood T cell repertoires in COVID-19. Sequenced by immunoSEQ multiplex PCR; TCRdb stores in-frame clones only, minus some. The table has fewer than 300,000 clones, approximately 90% seen once. The sample consisted of peripheral blood. These receptors were obtained from a woman under 40 with COVID-19, enrolled during active disease. The CDR3 runs from the conserved cysteine through the conserved F or W. Fields, in order: J gene, V gene, CDR3 protein.

TRBJ2-1 TRBV5-6 CASSLGQGGNGEQFF
TRBJ2-7 TRBV6-5 CATSEQALSYEQYF
TRBJ2-5 TRBV12-3/TRBV12-4 CASQLLTSETQYF
TRBJ1-3 TRBV5-8 CASSSYTLSSGNTIYF
TRBJ1-4 TRBV7-2 CASSLDRDEKLFF
TRBJ1-6 TRBV19 CASRADRGNSPLHF
TRBJ1-5 TRBV19 CASSIAPGQLNQPQHF
TRBJ1-5 TRBV2 CASSDPTGDQPQHF
TRBJ2-2 TRBV4-2 CASGLAGNTGELFF
TRBJ1-5 TRBV4-1 CASSPRDRQPLGSQPQHF
TRBJ1-4 TRBV11-2 CASSLAQSRTMEKLFF
TRBJ1-1 TRBV5-4 CASSLNLNTEAFF
TRBJ2-1 TRBV28 CASSAADWVGGNEQFF